This is a list of T cell receptor beta chains from one sample in a study of cytomegalovirus exposure and HLA in healthy donors. Assay used: immunoSEQ multiplex PCR; TCRdb lists only in-frame clones, some missing. The sample has 95,000 to 150,000 clones, around 85% seen once; the top ten hold 2.1%. Material for sequencing was PBMCs. These receptors all stem from a man aged 25-45 years in good health and CMV-seronegative. CDR3s include the opening cysteine and the closing phenylalanine or tryptophan. A D gene is named only where the DNA matches it firmly. Some rows have no size entry. The others give once, few or many, or a class for an expanded clone.

d_gene	v_gene	abundance	j_gene	CDR3nt	CDR3aa
.	TRBV2	.	TRBJ2-4	TGTGCCAGCAGTTTAAGCAGGCTACAGTACTTC	CASSLSRLQYF
.	TRBV11-2	.	TRBJ1-2	TGTGCCAGCAGCCGGTTCGGGGGCTACACCTTC	CASSRFGGYTF
TRBD1	TRBV4-3	few	TRBJ2-1	TGCGCCAGCAGCCAAGATCCGCAGGGGGCTATATACAATGAGCAGTTCTTC	CASSQDPQGAIYNEQFF
.	TRBV27	.	TRBJ1-1	TGTGCCAGCAGTTTATCGGGGGGGAACACTGAAGCTTTCTTT	CASSLSGGNTEAFF
.	TRBV18	.	TRBJ1-5	TGTGCCAGCTCTCCAGGACACGATAGCAATCAGCCCCAGCATTTT	CASSPGHDSNQPQHF
TRBD2	TRBV6-6	few	TRBJ2-5	TGTGCCAGCACCGACACTCCGGGGGGGGTGACCCAGTACTTC	CASTDTPGGVTQYF
.	TRBV6-6	.	TRBJ2-2	TGTGCCAGCAGTTACTCAAAGGAGACCGGGGAGCTGTTTTTT	CASSYSKETGELFF
.	TRBV28	.	TRBJ1-4	TGTGCCAGCTGGGAGGGCGAAAAACTGTTTTTT	CASWEGEKLFF
.	TRBV6-5	.	TRBJ1-6	TGTGCCAGCAGGCGACGGGGGGCATATAATTCACCCCTCCACTTT	CASRRRGAYNSPLHF
TRBD2	TRBV25-1	few	TRBJ2-3	TGTGCCAGCGGCCGTCTAGCGGGGGGCGATACGAGCACAGATACGCAGTATTTT	CASGRLAGGDTSTDTQYF
TRBD1	TRBV28	.	TRBJ2-1	TGTGCCAGCAGTTTTTCGGGACAGGGGGCTCGTGAGCAGTTCTTC	CASSFSGQGAREQFF
.	TRBV19	few	TRBJ2-2	TGTGCCAGTATAGGGGAATGGGCCGGGGAGCTGTTTTTT	CASIGEWAGELFF
.	TRBV21-1	.	TRBJ1-6	TGTGCCAGCAGCAAAGCGATGGAGGGCTTACCCTATAATTCACCCCTCCACTTT	CASSKAMEGLPYNSPLHF
.	TRBV7-2	.	TRBJ2-3	TGTGCCAGCAGCCCAACTCAGCCGGGAGCGGGCACAGATACGCAGTATTTT	CASSPTQPGAGTDTQYF
.	TRBV9	few	TRBJ2-7	TGTGCCAGCAGCCTCGGCCAGGGCTTACTCTACGAGCAGTACTTC	CASSLGQGLLYEQYF
.	TRBV9	few	TRBJ2-3	TGTGCCAGCAGCGTAGGGGAGCCCAGCACAGATACGCAGTATTTT	CASSVGEPSTDTQYF
TRBD1	TRBV7-8	.	TRBJ1-2	TGTGCCAGCAGCTTAGGACAGGGCCTGGGTGGCTACACCTTC	CASSLGQGLGGYTF
TRBD1	TRBV5-5	.	TRBJ2-7	TGTGCCAGCAGCTTGGGGACAGGGCCCTACGAGCAGTACTTC	CASSLGTGPYEQYF
TRBD1	TRBV15	.	TRBJ1-6	TGTGCCACCAGCAGAGATGGGACAGTCACCTCACCCCTCCACTTT	CATSRDGTVTSPLHF
TRBD1	TRBV6-1	once	TRBJ1-1	TGTGCCAGCAGTAAAGGGAGGACAGGGTTGGTGAACACTGAAGCTTTCTTT	CASSKGRTGLVNTEAFF
.	TRBV6-6	.	TRBJ1-2	TGTGCCAGCAGTTACCCCACTGAGGTGGGCTACACCTTC	CASSYPTEVGYTF
TRBD1	TRBV6-1	.	TRBJ2-7	TGTGCCAGCAGTGAAGCGTTTGCTCCGGGACAGGCAAGCTCCTACGAGCAGTACTTC	CASSEAFAPGQASSYEQYF
TRBD2	TRBV5-8	.	TRBJ2-2	TGTGCCAGCAGCTCCGACTTAGCGGGGAACACCGGGGAGCTGTTTTTT	CASSSDLAGNTGELFF
TRBD2	TRBV5-1	.	TRBJ2-3	TGCGCCGCGGGGGGGGGTACAGATACGCAGTATTTT	CAAGGGTDTQYF
.	TRBV30	once	TRBJ2-5	TGTGCCTGGAGTGCTCTACAAGAGACCCAGTACTTC	CAWSALQETQYF
.	TRBV5-4	.	TRBJ2-4	TGTGCCAGCAGCTTTCCCTGTACAGGACAACCCAGTCAGTACTTC	CASSFPCTGQPSQYF